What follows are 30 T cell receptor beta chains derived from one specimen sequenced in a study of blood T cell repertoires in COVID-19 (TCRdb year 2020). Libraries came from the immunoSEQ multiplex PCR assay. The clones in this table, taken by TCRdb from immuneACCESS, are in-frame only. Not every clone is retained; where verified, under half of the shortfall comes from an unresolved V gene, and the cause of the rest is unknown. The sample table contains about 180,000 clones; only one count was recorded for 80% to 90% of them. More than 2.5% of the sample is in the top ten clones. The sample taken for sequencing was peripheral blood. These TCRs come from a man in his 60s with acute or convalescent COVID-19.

The CDR3 sequence is CASSFQGLEYEQYF. The CDR3 DNA is TGTGCCAGCAGCTTTCAGGGGCTAGAATACGAGCAGTACTTC. V and J are TRBV5-8 and TRBJ2-7; D perhaps matches TRBD1 (6 bases). This CDR3 contains 14 residues. Germline V gene data show CDR1 as SGHTS and CDR2 as YDEGEE. The V end was cut by 2 bases, the J end by 4 bases, with 13 bases between.

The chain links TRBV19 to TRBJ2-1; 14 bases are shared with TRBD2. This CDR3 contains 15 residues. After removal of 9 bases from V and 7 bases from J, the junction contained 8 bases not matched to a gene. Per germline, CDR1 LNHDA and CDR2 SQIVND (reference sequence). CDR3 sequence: CASTSGLAGVNEQFF. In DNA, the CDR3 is TGTGCCAGCACGTCGGGACTAGCGGGAGTTAATGAGCAGTTCTTC.

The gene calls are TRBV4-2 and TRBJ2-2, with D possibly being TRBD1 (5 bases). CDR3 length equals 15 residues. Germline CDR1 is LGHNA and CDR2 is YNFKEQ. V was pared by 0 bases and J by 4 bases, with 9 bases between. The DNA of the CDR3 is TGTGCCAGCAGCCAAGAATCCAGGGCCACCGGGGAGCTGTTTTTT. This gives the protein CASSQESRATGELFF.

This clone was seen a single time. DNA of the CDR3: TGTGCCAGCAGCTTAGTGGCCAGCGAGCAGTACTTC. Amino acids: CASSLVASEQYF. The chain recombines TRBV7-9 with TRBJ2-7; D is undetermined. V lost 1 base and J 6 bases, leaving 7 bases between the germline ends. This CDR3 has 12 amino acids. The germline V gene has CDR1 SEHNR and CDR2 FQNEAQ (reference sequence).

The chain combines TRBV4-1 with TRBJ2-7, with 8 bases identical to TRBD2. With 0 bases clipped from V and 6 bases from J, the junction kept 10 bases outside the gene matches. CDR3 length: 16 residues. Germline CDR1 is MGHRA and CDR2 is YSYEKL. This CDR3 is CASSQELAGGRSEQYF. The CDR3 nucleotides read TGCGCCAGCAGCCAAGAGTTGGCGGGAGGTAGATCCGAGCAGTACTTC.

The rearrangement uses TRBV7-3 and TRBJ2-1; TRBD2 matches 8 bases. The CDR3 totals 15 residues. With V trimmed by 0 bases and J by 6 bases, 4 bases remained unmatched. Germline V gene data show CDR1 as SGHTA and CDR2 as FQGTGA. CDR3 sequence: CASSLTSGSLNEQFF. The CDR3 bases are TGTGCCAGCAGCTTAACCAGCGGGAGCCTCAATGAGCAGTTCTTC. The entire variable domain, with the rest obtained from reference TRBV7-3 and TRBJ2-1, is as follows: GAGVSQTPSNKVTEKGKYVELRCDPISGHTALYWYRQSLGQGPEFLIYFQGTGAADDSGLPNDRFFAVRPEGSVSTLKIQRTERGDSAVYLCASSLTSGSLNEQFFGPGTRLTVL.

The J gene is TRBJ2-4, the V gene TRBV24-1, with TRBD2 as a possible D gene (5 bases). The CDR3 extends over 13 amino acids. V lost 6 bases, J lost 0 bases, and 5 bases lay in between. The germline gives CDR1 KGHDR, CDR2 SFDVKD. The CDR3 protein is CATSREAKNIQYF. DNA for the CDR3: TGTGCCACCAGTCGGGAAGCCAAAAACATTCAGTACTTC.

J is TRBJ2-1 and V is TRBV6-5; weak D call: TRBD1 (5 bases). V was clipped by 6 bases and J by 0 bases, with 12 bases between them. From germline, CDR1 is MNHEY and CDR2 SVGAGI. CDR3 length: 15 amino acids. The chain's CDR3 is CASSPLDSSYNEQFF. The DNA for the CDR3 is TGTGCCAGCAGCCCCCTCGACAGCTCCTACAATGAGCAGTTCTTC.

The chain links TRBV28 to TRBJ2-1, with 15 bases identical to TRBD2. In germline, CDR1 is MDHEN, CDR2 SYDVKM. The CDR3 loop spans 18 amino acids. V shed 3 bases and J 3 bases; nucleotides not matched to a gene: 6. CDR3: CASSFRTSGRAVYNEQFF. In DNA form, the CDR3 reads TGTGCCAGCAGTTTTCGGACTAGCGGGAGGGCGGTCTACAATGAGCAGTTCTTC.

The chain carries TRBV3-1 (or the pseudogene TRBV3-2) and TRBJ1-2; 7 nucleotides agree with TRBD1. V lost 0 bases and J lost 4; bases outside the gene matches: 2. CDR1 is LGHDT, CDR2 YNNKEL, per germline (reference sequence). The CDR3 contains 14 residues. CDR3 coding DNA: TGTGCCAGCAGCCAAGAAGGGGGCACCTATGGCTACACCTTC. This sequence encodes CASSQEGGTYGYTF.

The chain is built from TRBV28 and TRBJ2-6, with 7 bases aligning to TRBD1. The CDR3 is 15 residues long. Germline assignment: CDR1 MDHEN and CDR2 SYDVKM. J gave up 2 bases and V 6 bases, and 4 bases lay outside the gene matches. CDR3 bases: TGTGCCAGCAGCCTGGACAGGCCTGGGGCCAACGTCCTGACTTTC. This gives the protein CASSLDRPGANVLTF.

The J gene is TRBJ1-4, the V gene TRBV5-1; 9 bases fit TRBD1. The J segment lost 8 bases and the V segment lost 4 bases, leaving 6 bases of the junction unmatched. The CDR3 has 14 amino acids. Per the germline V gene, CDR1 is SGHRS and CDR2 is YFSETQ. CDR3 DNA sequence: TGCGCCAGCAGCCAACAGGGGGCGCGAGAAAAACTGTTTTTT. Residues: CASSQQGAREKLFF.

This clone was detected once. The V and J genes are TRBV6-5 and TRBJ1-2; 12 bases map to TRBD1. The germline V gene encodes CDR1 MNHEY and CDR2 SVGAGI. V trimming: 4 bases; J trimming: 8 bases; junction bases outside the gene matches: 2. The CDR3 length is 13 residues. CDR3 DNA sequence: TGTGCCAGCAGTTGGGGACAGGGGGCGGGCTACACCTTC. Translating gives CASSWGQGAGYTF.

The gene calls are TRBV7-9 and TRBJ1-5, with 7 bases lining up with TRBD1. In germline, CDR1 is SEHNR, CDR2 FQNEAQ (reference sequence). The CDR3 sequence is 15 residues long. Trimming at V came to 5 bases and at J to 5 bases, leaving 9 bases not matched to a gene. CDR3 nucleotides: TGTGCCAGCAGCAGGGGGCAGTTCGCCGATCAGCCCCAGCATTTT. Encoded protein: CASSRGQFADQPQHF. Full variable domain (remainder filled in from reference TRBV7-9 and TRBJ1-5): DTGVSQNPRHKITKRGQNVTFRCDPISEHNRLYWYRQTLGQGPEFLTYFQNEAQLEKSRLLSDRFSAERPKGSFSTLEIQRTEQGDSAMYLCASSRGQFADQPQHFGDGTRLSIL.

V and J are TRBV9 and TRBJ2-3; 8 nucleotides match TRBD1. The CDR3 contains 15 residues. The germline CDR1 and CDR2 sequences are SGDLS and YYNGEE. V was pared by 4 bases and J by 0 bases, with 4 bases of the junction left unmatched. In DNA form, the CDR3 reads TGTGCCAGCAGCATACAGGGGGACAGCACAGATACGCAGTATTTT. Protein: CASSIQGDSTDTQYF.

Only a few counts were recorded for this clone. CDR3 amino acids: CASSFRQGTDTQYF. Here the CDR3 DNA reads TGTGCCAGCAGTTTCAGGCAGGGCACAGATACGCAGTATTTT. The V call is TRBV28, the J call TRBJ2-3; D ambiguous. The CDR3 has 14 residues. Germline CDR1 MDHEN, CDR2 SYDVKM. Trimming stripped 3 bases from V and 1 base from J, with 8 bases between. Based on the CDR3 plus reference TRBV28 and TRBJ2-3, the full variable domain is DVKVTQSSRYLVKRTGEKVFLECVQDMDHENMFWYRQDPGLGLRLIYFSYDVKMKEKGDIPEGYSVSREKKERFSLILESASTNQTSMYLCASSFRQGTDTQYFGPGTRLTVL.

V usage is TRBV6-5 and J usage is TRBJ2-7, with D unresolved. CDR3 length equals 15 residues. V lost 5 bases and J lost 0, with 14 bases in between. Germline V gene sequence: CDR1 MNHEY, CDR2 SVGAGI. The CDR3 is CASSPINSYSYEQYF. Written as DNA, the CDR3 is TGTGCCAGCAGTCCCATTAACTCCTACTCCTACGAGCAGTACTTC.

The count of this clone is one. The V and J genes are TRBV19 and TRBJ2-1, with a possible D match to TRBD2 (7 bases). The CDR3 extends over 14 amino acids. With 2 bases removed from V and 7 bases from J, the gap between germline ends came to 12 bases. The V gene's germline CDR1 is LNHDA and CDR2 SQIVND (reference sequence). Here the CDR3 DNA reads TGTGCCAGTAGTATATTCGGGGGGCGGAATGAGCAGTTCTTC. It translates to CASSIFGGRNEQFF.

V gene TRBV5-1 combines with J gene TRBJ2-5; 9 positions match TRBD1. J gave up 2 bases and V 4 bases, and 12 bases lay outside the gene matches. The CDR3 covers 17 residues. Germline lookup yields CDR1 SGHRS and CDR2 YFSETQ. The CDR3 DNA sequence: TGCGCCAGCAGCGCCGGACAGGGGCGGGGGATACAAGAGACCCAGTACTTC. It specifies CASSAGQGRGIQETQYF.

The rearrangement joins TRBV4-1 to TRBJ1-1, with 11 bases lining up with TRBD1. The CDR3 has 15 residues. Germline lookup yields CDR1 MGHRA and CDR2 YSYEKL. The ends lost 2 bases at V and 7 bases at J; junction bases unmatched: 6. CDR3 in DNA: TGCGCCAGCAGCCAATTTCCGGGACAGGGGGATGAAGCTTTCTTT. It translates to CASSQFPGQGDEAFF.

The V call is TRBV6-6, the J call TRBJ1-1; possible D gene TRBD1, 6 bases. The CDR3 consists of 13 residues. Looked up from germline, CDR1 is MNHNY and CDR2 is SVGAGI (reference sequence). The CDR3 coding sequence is TGTGCAAGCGCAGGGGTGATGGAAACTGAAGCTTTCTTT. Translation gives CASAGVMETEAFF.

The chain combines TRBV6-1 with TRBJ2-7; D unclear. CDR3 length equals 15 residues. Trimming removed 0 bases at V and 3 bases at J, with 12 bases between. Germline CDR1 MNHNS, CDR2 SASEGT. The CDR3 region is CASSEALWSSYEQYF. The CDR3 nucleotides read TGTGCCAGCAGTGAAGCGCTATGGTCTAGCTACGAGCAGTACTTC.

The CDR3 bases are TGTGCCAGCAGCTTGCAACAGGGATCCACCGGGGAGCTGTTTTTT. This codes for CASSLQQGSTGELFF. This sequence joins TRBV7-3 and TRBJ2-2, with D possibly TRBD1 on 6 matching bases. CDR3 length: 15 amino acids. Trimming cost V 3 bases and J 4 bases, with 12 bases left between them. In germline, CDR1 is SGHTA, CDR2 FQGTGA. Complete variable domain (other parts from reference TRBV7-3 and TRBJ2-2): GAGVSQTPSNKVTEKGKYVELRCDPISGHTALYWYRQSLGQGPEFLIYFQGTGAADDSGLPNDRFFAVRPEGSVSTLKIQRTERGDSAVYLCASSLQQGSTGELFFGEGSRLTVL.

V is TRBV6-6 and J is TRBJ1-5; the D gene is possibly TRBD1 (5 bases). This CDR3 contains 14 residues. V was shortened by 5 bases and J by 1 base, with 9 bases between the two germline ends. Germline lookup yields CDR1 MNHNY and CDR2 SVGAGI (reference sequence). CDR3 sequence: CASSRGRSNQPQHF. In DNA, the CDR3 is TGTGCCAGCAGTAGGGGCAGAAGCAATCAGCCCCAGCATTTT.

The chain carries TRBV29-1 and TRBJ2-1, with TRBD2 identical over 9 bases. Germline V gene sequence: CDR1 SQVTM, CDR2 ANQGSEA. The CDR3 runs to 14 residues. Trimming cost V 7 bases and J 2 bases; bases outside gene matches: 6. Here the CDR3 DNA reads TGCAGCGCCTCGACTAGCGGAACCTACAATGAGCAGTTCTTC. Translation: CSASTSGTYNEQFF.

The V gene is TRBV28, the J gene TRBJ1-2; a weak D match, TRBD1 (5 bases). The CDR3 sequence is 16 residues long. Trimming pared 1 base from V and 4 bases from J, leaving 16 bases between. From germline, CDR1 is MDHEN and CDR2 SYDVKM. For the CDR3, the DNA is TGTGCCAGCAGTTTATCCCAGGGATTAAGGAGCTATGGCTACACCTTC. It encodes CASSLSQGLRSYGYTF.

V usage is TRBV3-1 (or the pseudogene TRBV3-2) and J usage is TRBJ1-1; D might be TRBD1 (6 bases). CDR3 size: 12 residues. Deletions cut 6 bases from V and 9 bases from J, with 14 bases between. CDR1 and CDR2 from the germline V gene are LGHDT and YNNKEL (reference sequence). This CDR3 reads CASSLTGLQAFF. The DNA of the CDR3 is TGTGCCAGCAGTCTTACAGGGCTCCAAGCTTTCTTT.

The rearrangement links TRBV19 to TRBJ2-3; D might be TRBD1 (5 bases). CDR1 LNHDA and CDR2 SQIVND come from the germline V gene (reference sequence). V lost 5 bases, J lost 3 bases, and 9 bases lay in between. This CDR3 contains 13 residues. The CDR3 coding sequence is TGTGCCAGTAGTGCAGGGCAGACAGATACGCAGTATTTT. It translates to CASSAGQTDTQYF.

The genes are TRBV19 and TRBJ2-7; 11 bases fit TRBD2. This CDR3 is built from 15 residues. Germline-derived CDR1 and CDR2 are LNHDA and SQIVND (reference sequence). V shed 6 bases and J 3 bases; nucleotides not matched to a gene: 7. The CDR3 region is CASSPDGTSGYEQYF. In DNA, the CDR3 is TGTGCCAGTAGCCCCGACGGGACTAGCGGCTACGAGCAGTACTTC.

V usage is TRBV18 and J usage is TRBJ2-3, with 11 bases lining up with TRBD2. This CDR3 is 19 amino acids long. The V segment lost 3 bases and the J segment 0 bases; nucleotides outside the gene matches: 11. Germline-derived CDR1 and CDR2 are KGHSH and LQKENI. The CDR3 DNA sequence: TGTGCCAGCTCACCCCGCGCTGGGACTAGCGGATCTAGCACAGATACGCAGTATTTT. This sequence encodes CASSPRAGTSGSSTDTQYF. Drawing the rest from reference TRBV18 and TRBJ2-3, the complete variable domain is NAGVMQNPRHLVRRRGQEARLRCSPMKGHSHVYWYRQLPEEGLKFMVYLQKENIIDESGMPKERFSAEFPKEGPSILRIQQVVRGDSAAYFCASSPRAGTSGSSTDTQYFGPGTRLTVL.